These 7 T cell receptor beta chains originate from one sample sequenced in a study of blood T cell repertoires in COVID-19 (dated by TCRdb to 2018 to 2021). The protocol used for the library was the immunoSEQ multiplex PCR assay. TCRdb mirrors the immuneACCESS table, restricted to in-frame sequences. Some clones are absent from its copies; in checked studies, under half trace to an unresolved V gene, and the reason for the others is unknown. The sample profile shows about 370,000 clones; around 87% of them were found once. Around 1% of the sample goes to the ten largest clones. Sequencing input: PBMCs or T cells enriched from blood (not recorded which). All receptors derive from a man between 18 and 35 years old who had recovered from COVID-19.

V usage is TRBV18 and J usage is TRBJ1-5; maybe TRBD1 (6 bases). Trimming removed 2 bases at V and 5 bases at J, with 10 bases between. Germline V gives CDR1 KGHSH, CDR2 LQKENI. This CDR3 has 14 residues. DNA for the CDR3: TGTGCCAGCTCACCAGGCGGGGGCTATCAGCCCCAGCATTTT. This encodes CASSPGGGYQPQHF.

This chain joins TRBV11-2 and TRBJ1-6; unclear D gene. The CDR3 has 16 amino acids. Germline CDR1 and CDR2: SGHAT and FQNNGV. Trimming shortened V by 5 bases and J by 0 bases, and 11 bases separated the two germline ends. DNA of the CDR3: TGTGCCAGCAGCCCACGCGGATCCTCCTATAATTCACCCCTCCACTTT. Translated: CASSPRGSSYNSPLHF.

The chain is built from TRBV28 and TRBJ1-3; D unclear. Germline loops: CDR1 MDHEN, CDR2 SYDVKM. This CDR3 spans 15 amino acids. Trimming cost V 3 bases and J 0 bases, with 9 bases left between them. DNA of the CDR3: TGTGCCAGCAGTTTTCGGGTCCTCTCTGGAAACACCATATATTTT. Its protein product is CASSFRVLSGNTIYF.

This chain's CDR3 is CASSTGTGGRGTEAFF. In nucleotides, the CDR3 is TGCGCCAGCAGCACCGGGACAGGGGGACGTGGCACTGAAGCTTTCTTT. This chain joins TRBV5-1 and TRBJ1-1; 11 bases align to TRBD1. The J segment lost 4 bases and the V segment lost 4 bases, leaving 9 bases of the junction unmatched. Germline CDR1 is SGHRS and CDR2 is YFSETQ. The CDR3 has 16 residues.

CDR3 protein: CASSSNSLAGHGYTF. The DNA for the CDR3 is TGTGCCAGCAGCTCCAACTCCCTAGCGGGCCATGGCTACACCTTC. The chain combines TRBV7-2 with TRBJ1-2; D remains ambiguous. Germline-derived CDR1 and CDR2 are SGHTA and FQGNSA. The CDR3 has 15 amino acids. V lost 4 bases and J lost 6, with 18 bases in between.

This rearrangement joins TRBV6-2 or TRBV6-3 to TRBJ1-6; the D gene is possibly TRBD1 (6 bases). Germline V gene data show CDR1 as MNHEY and CDR2 as SVGEGT. The CDR3 spans 14 residues. V was trimmed by 4 bases and J by 9 bases, leaving 13 bases between them. The CDR3 region is CASSFGRGGSPLHF. The CDR3 DNA reads TGTGCCAGCAGTTTTGGCAGGGGTGGTTCACCCCTCCACTTT.

CDR3 DNA: TGTGCCAGTACCCCCGGGCCCTTGACGGGGGGCCGTTTCACAGATACGCAGTATTTT. This codes for CASTPGPLTGGRFTDTQYF. The rearrangement joins TRBV19 to TRBJ2-3, with a possible D match to TRBD2 (7 bases). Trimming stripped 7 bases from V and 2 bases from J, with 28 bases between. This CDR3 has 19 residues. The germline gives CDR1 LNHDA, CDR2 SQIVND (reference sequence).